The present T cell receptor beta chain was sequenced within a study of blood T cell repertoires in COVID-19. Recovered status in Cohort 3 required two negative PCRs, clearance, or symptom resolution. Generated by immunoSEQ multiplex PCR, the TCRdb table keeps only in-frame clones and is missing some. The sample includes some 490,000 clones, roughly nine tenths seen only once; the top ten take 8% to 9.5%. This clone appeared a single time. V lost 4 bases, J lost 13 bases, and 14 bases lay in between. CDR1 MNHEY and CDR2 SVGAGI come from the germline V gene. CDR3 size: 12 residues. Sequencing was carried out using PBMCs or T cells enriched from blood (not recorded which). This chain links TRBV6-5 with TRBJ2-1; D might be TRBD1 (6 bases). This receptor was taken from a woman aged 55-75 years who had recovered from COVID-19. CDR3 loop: CASSSRQDLQFF. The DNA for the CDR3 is TGTGCCAGCAGTTCCAGACAGGACCTCCAGTTCTTC.